Presented here are 20 T cell receptor beta chains from one specimen sequenced in a study of molecular identifiers for immune sequencing clone quantification. MiXCR, applied by TCRdb to the PCR reads, yields one record per CDR3 protein. The table has hundreds of thousands of distinct CDR3 sequences, about 20% seen once. Sequencing used naive CD8+ T cells from blood, with Jurkat cell RNA spiked in. This sample's subset: FACS-sorted CD8+CD4-CCR7+CD45RA+ naive T cells. These receptors came from a human donor in good health. Some libraries in this study had Jurkat cell RNA spiked in.

Comments on this clonotype: Given a much more abundant clone one base away, this may be a read error. The chain couples TRBV6-2 or TRBV6-3 to TRBJ1-2, with D hard to call. This CDR3 has 11 amino acids. Trimming took 8 bases from V and 3 from J, leaving 7 bases between them. Germline V gene lookup returns CDR1 MNHEY and CDR2 SVGEGT. CDR3: CASGDHYGYTF. In DNA, the CDR3 is TGTGCCAGCGGTGACCACTATGGCTACACCTTC.

This clonotype was seen at least ten times. V usage is TRBV7-2 and J usage is TRBJ2-3; 9 bases align to TRBD1. The CDR3 loop spans 15 amino acids. V was pared by 3 bases and J by 4 bases, with 5 bases of the junction left unmatched. In germline, CDR1 is SGHTA, CDR2 FQGNSA. The CDR3 bases are TGTGCCAGCAGCTTCACAGGGGGCGCGTCAGATACGCAGTATTTT. Translating gives CASSFTGGASDTQYF.

A word on this clonotype: A much larger clone differs from this one at a single base, so this may be a read error. The gene calls are TRBV28 and TRBJ1-6; D is possibly TRBD1 (5 bases). The germline CDR1 and CDR2 sequences are MDHEN and SYDVKM. This CDR3 is 22 amino acids long. DNA for the CDR3: TGTGTCAGCAGTTTATACGCCTCGGGGGGAAGAGCGGCGAGCTCCTATAATTCACCCCTCCACTTT. Translated, it gives CVSSLYASGGRAASSYNSPLHF. The entire variable domain, with the rest obtained from reference TRBV28 and TRBJ1-6, is as follows: DVKVTQSSRYLVKRTGEKVFLECVQDMDHENMFWYRQDPGLGLRLIYFSYDVKMKEKGDIPEGYSVSREKKERFSLILESASTNQTSMYLCVSSLYASGGRAASSYNSPLHFGNGTRLTVT.

This clonotype came up a few times. A much larger clone differs from this one at a single base, so this may be a read error. Given the absence of the conserved phenylalanine or tryptophan at the CDR3 end, a read error is likely. The chain uses TRBV29-1 and TRBJ2-3, with 11 bases matching TRBD2. J lost 5 bases, V lost 3 bases, and 1 base had no gene match. Germline V gene sequence: CDR1 SQVTM, CDR2 ANQGSEA. The CDR3 contains 13 residues. The CDR3 bases are TGCAGCGTTGACGGGACTAGCGGAGATACGCAGTATCTT. Translation gives CSVDGTSGDTQYL.

Comments on this clonotype: Since a much larger clone is just one base distant, this may be a read error. The J gene is TRBJ2-5, the V gene TRBV7-9; D is uncertain. V was pared by 7 bases and J by 7 bases, with 19 bases between. This CDR3 is built from 14 residues. CDR1 SEHNR and CDR2 FQNEAQ come from the germline V gene (reference sequence). DNA for the CDR3: TGTGCCAGCAACTCGGACGGAGCTATGTGGACCCAGTACTTC. Translating it yields CASNSDGAMWTQYF.

This clonotype was counted at least ten times. This chain uses TRBV4-3 with TRBJ1-5; D is uncertain. CDR3 length equals 13 residues. In germline, CDR1 is LGHNA, CDR2 YSLEER. Trimming cost V 3 bases and J 7 bases, with 10 bases left between them. CDR3 coding DNA: TGCGCCAGCAGCCAGATGAACGGGCAGCCCCAGCATTTT. It yields the protein CASSQMNGQPQHF.

This clonotype occurred many times. The chain couples TRBV9 to TRBJ2-2; 14 nucleotides match TRBD2. The CDR3 consists of 18 residues. The V gene's germline CDR1 is SGDLS and CDR2 YYNGEE. Trimming cost V 4 bases and J 5 bases; bases outside gene matches: 10. This CDR3 is CASSRRLAGGPRTGELFF. The CDR3 DNA follows: TGTGCCAGCAGCAGGCGACTAGCGGGGGGGCCGAGAACCGGGGAGCTGTTTTTT.

The sample holds many counts of this clonotype. This chain joins TRBV3-1 and TRBJ2-3; D perhaps matches TRBD2 (5 bases). Trimming shortened V by 0 bases and J by 2 bases, and 9 bases separated the two germline ends. The CDR3 runs 15 residues. Germline lookup yields CDR1 LGHDT and CDR2 YNNKEL (reference sequence). CDR3 amino acids: CASSQDFGDTDTQYF. CDR3 in DNA: TGTGCCAGCAGCCAAGATTTCGGGGACACAGATACGCAGTATTTT.

About this clonotype itself: It may be a read error: a sequence one base away is much more abundant. This sequence joins TRBV29-1 and TRBJ1-2; no definite D call. This CDR3 is built from 15 residues. From germline, CDR1 is SQVTM and CDR2 ANQGSEA. Trimming stripped 1 base from V and 2 bases from J, with 14 bases between. CDR3 nucleotides: TGCAGCGTTGAAGGCCCATTAGACGGGAACTATGGCTACACCTTC. Amino acid sequence: CSVEGPLDGNYGYTF. Full variable domain (remainder filled in from reference TRBV29-1 and TRBJ1-2): SAVISQKPSRDICQRGTSLTIQCQVDSQVTMMFWYRQQPGQSLTLIATANQGSEATYESGFVIDKFPISRPNLTFSTLTVSNMSPEDSSIYLCSVEGPLDGNYGYTFGSGTRLTVV.

As regards this clonotype: The junction shows a germline mismatch at one end, possibly a read error. V gene TRBV20-1 combines with J gene TRBJ2-1; TRBD2 agrees at 10 bases. CDR3 length equals 15 residues. Germline CDR1 DFQATT, CDR2 SNEGSKA (reference sequence). The CDR3 bases are TGCAGTGCTTTACAGTTAGCGGGAGGACCCAATGCGCAGTTCTTC. Encoded protein: CSALQLAGGPNAQFF.

There are many counts of this clonotype. The chain recombines TRBV29-1 with TRBJ1-2, with 8 bases aligning to TRBD1. The V gene end was trimmed by 4 bases and the J gene end by 0 bases; junction bases not matched to a gene: 10. The CDR3 extends over 16 amino acids. Germline V gives CDR1 SQVTM, CDR2 ANQGSEA. Here the CDR3 DNA reads TGCAGCGTTGCAGGGGGCGCTTCCATAGCTAACTATGGCTACACCTTC. Protein product: CSVAGGASIANYGYTF.

Remarks on this clonotype: A read error may be the cause here, since a much bigger clone is one base away. The V call is TRBV5-3, the J call TRBJ2-3, with 13 bases identical to TRBD2. TRBV5-3 is known as an ORF, though its function is uncertain. This CDR3 contains 18 residues. CDR3 DNA sequence: TGTGCCAGCAGCTTTGAACTAGCGGGAGGGCCGAGCACAGATACGCTGTATTTT. Translating it yields CASSFELAGGPSTDTLYF.

There are many counts of this clonotype. This chain uses TRBV28 with TRBJ2-3; D remains ambiguous. Germline CDR1 is MDHEN and CDR2 is SYDVKM. The ends were cut back, 7 bases at V and 6 bases at J, with 8 bases in the middle. The CDR3 runs 11 residues. This CDR3 reads CASTTGDTQYF. The CDR3 region has the DNA TGTGCCAGCACGACTGGCGATACGCAGTATTTT.

This clonotype has at least ten counts. J is TRBJ1-1 and V is TRBV4-1, with 11 bases identical to TRBD1. Germline values: CDR1 MGHRA, CDR2 YSYEKL. This CDR3 has 17 amino acids. With 0 bases clipped from V and 5 bases from J, the junction kept 8 bases outside the gene matches. The chain's CDR3 is CASSQDSGQGAQTEAFF. CDR3 DNA sequence: TGCGCCAGCAGCCAAGATAGCGGACAGGGGGCGCAGACTGAAGCTTTCTTT.

This clonotype has a count of ten or more. The rearrangement links TRBV12-5 to TRBJ2-7; no clear D. Trimming took 7 bases from V and 2 from J, leaving 12 bases between them. CDR3 length equals 13 residues. Germline V gene data show CDR1 as LGHNT and CDR2 as FRNRAP. This chain's CDR3 is CASAWGTTYEQYF. In DNA form, the CDR3 reads TGTGCTAGTGCCTGGGGTACCACCTACGAGCAGTACTTC. Filled out from reference TRBV12-5 and TRBJ2-7, the complete variable domain reads DARVTQTPRHKVTEMGQEVTMRCQPILGHNTVFWYRQTMMQGLELLAYFRNRAPLDDSGMPKDRFSAEMPDATLATLKIQPSEPRDSAVYFCASAWGTTYEQYFGPGTRLTVT.

Note on this clonotype: Possible read error: a much larger clone is one base away. The V and J genes are TRBV5-4 and TRBJ2-7; TRBD1 or TRBD2 may be the D gene (7 bases each). Germline V gene lookup returns CDR1 SGHNT and CDR2 YYREEE (reference sequence). This CDR3 has 15 residues. Trimming took off 7 bases at V and 1 base at J, with 18 bases between the two ends. CDR3 region: CASHRGDSLSYEQYF. The CDR3 DNA reads TGTGCCAGCCACCGGGGGGACAGTCTTTCCTACGAGCAGTACTTC.

This clonotype was counted at least ten times. This chain uses TRBV30 with TRBJ1-2; TRBD1 agrees at 7 bases. With 0 bases clipped from V and 8 bases from J, the junction kept 9 bases outside the gene matches. Germline-derived CDR1 and CDR2 are GTSNPN and SVGIG (reference sequence). This CDR3 contains 14 residues. CDR3 coding DNA: TGTGCCTGGAGTGTAGACAGGGCTCAACGGGGCTACACCTTC. It is translated as CAWSVDRAQRGYTF.

This clonotype was seen repeatedly, ten times or more. V usage is TRBV12-3 or TRBV12-4 and J usage is TRBJ2-3, with a weak D call TRBD2 (6 bases). This CDR3 contains 14 residues. The ends were cut back, 6 bases at V and 1 base at J, with 11 bases in the middle. The CDR3 reads CASRSSAGTDTQYF. In DNA form, the CDR3 reads TGTGCCAGCAGGTCTAGCGCTGGCACAGATACGCAGTATTTT.

This clonotype was detected ten times or more. The V and J genes are TRBV6-1 and TRBJ2-7; 9 bases fit TRBD1. V shed 3 bases, J shed 6 bases, and the junction held 3 bases outside the gene matches. Germline V gene data show CDR1 as MNHNS and CDR2 as SASEGT. This CDR3 has 13 amino acids. As DNA, the CDR3 is TGTGCCAGCAGTGAGAGACAGGGGGTCGAGCAGTACTTC. Its translation is CASSERQGVEQYF.

The chain is built from TRBV4-3 and TRBJ1-1, with D possibly TRBD1 on 5 matching bases. CDR1 LGHNA and CDR2 YSLEER come from the germline V gene. V was cut by 1 base and J by 6 bases, with 21 bases left in between. The CDR3 has 17 residues. CDR3 in amino acids: CASSQGTGRGGGSEAFF. The CDR3 nucleotides are TGCGCCAGCAGCCAAGGGACCGGGAGGGGTGGAGGTTCTGAAGCTTTCTTT.